This T cell receptor (beta chain) was recovered during a study of blood T cell repertoires in COVID-19. Germline V CDR1 and CDR2: PRHDT, FYEKMQ (reference sequence). The V end was cut by 3 bases, the J end by 5 bases, with 7 bases between. The CDR3 loop spans 12 amino acids. How the authors handled the data: For nucleated cells, counts were estimated from reference gene primer amplification. Sequenced by immunoSEQ multiplex PCR; TCRdb stores in-frame clones only, minus some. Clone size and the V and J calls come from that table; the DNA yielded D and trimming. The sample lists approximately 240,000 clones; 75% to 85% were seen once.

Sequenced: peripheral blood. The chain recombines TRBV13 with TRBJ1-1; a possible D gene is TRBD1 (5 bases). The TCR sequence derives from a middle-aged woman who had recovered from COVID-19. The CDR3 is CASSFGGTEAFF. As DNA, the CDR3 is TGTGCCAGCAGCTTCGGGGGAACTGAAGCTTTCTTT.